The 3 T cell receptor beta chains reported below all come from one sample, sequenced in a study of OX40 agonist ivuxolimab in advanced cancers. Libraries were prepared by immunoSEQ multiplex PCR; TCRdb keeps only in-frame clonotypes and omits some of them. The sample has around 62,000 clones, 70% to 85% seen once. This material consisted of CD4+ or CD8+ T cells sorted from blood, taken in a trial of the OX40 agonist ivuxolimab. The receptors were gathered from an adult with an advanced solid tumor such as melanoma, head and neck, liver or kidney cancer.

This rearrangement joins TRBV4-1 to TRBJ1-3, with D perhaps matching TRBD1 (5 bases). This CDR3 contains 17 residues. Per germline, CDR1 MGHRA and CDR2 YSYEKL. Trimming removed 0 bases from V and 0 bases from J, with 12 bases in between. This CDR3 is CASSQDRTRSSGNTIYF. The CDR3 bases are TGCGCCAGCAGCCAAGATAGGACAAGGAGCTCTGGAAACACCATATATTTT.

The gene calls are TRBV18 and TRBJ1-1; D call uncertain. CDR1 is KGHSH, CDR2 LQKENI, per germline. The CDR3 is made up of 13 amino acids. V lost 2 bases and J lost 6, with 10 bases in between. CDR3 protein: CASSPRMDSEAFF. CDR3 DNA sequence: TGTGCCAGCTCACCAAGAATGGATTCTGAAGCTTTCTTT.

This clone was counted between two and nine times. This chain connects TRBV7-6 to TRBJ1-6; 9 bases fit TRBD1. The CDR3 runs 15 residues. Germline CDR1 and CDR2: SGHVS and FNYEAQ. The trim removed 4 bases at V and 7 bases at J, leaving 5 bases unmatched. DNA for the CDR3: TGTGCCAGCAGCTCACAGGGGGCGGGCAATTCACCCCTCCACTTT. Its protein product is CASSSQGAGNSPLHF.